These T cell receptor beta chains were read from a single sample in a study. TCRdb reprocessed the multiplex PCR reads with MiXCR, giving one entry per CDR3 protein. The sample holds 600 or so distinct CDR3 sequences, less than 4.5% seen once. The sample taken for sequencing was Tregs sorted from blood. The source is a female donor with breast cancer. CDR3s include the opening cysteine and the closing phenylalanine or tryptophan. The D gene is left open where the match is weak. Clone size is not always given. Where it is, it says once, few, many or a class for expanded clones.

J gene,D gene,clone size,V gene,CDR3 protein,CDR3 DNA
TRBJ1-2,TRBD1,medium-sized,TRBV12-3/TRBV12-4,CASSSDRDRVGGYTF,TGTGCCAGCAGTTCGGACCGGGACAGGGTCGGAGGCTACACCTTC
TRBJ1-2,.,medium-sized,TRBV12-3/TRBV12-4,CASTSLIGRGYTF,TGTGCCAGCACCTCTCTGATAGGGCGCGGCTACACCTTC
TRBJ1-2,TRBD1,.,TRBV12-3/TRBV12-4,CASSRTGDNYGYTF,TGTGCCAGCAGTCGCACAGGGGACAACTATGGCTACACCTTC
TRBJ1-2,.,few,TRBV12-3/TRBV12-4,CASTVDGTNYGYTF,TGTGCCAGCACTGTGGACGGTACTAACTATGGCTACACCTTC
TRBJ1-2,.,medium-sized,TRBV12-3/TRBV12-4,CASSLNYGYTF,TGTGCCAGCAGTTTGAATTATGGCTACACCTTC
TRBJ1-2,.,large,TRBV12-3/TRBV12-4,CASSFGSNRGRYGYTF,TGTGCCAGCAGTTTTGGTTCGAATCGGGGTCGTTATGGCTACACCTTC
TRBJ1-2,TRBD1,.,TRBV12-3/TRBV12-4,CASSPRTGRGYGYTF,TGTGCCAGCAGTCCCCGGACAGGGCGAGGCTATGGCTACACCTTC
TRBJ1-2,TRBD1,medium-sized,TRBV12-3/TRBV12-4,CASSLGTEFYGYTF,TGTGCCAGCAGTTTGGGGACAGAGTTTTATGGCTACACCTTC
TRBJ1-2,TRBD1,large,TRBV12-3/TRBV12-4,CASSPGTGTGGYTF,TGTGCCAGCAGCCCCGGGACAGGGACGGGTGGCTACACCTTC
TRBJ1-2,.,medium-sized,TRBV12-3/TRBV12-4,CASSFAMTGTTYGYTF,TGTGCCAGCAGTTTTGCGATGACCGGGACAACTTATGGCTACACCTTC
TRBJ1-2,.,large,TRBV12-3/TRBV12-4,CASSLGTPLQEYGGYTF,TGTGCCAGCAGTTTAGGGACACCCTTGCAAGAATATGGTGGCTACACCTTC
TRBJ1-2,TRBD1,medium-sized,TRBV12-3/TRBV12-4,CASSGQEGFGYTF,TGTGCCAGCAGCGGACAGGAGGGATTTGGCTACACCTTC
TRBJ1-2,.,medium-sized,TRBV12-3/TRBV12-4,CASSLAAQGNYGYTF,TGTGCCAGCAGTTTAGCTGCGCAGGGGAACTATGGCTACACCTTC
TRBJ1-2,.,large,TRBV12-3/TRBV12-4,CASSSDSYGYTF,TGTGCCAGCAGCAGCGACAGTTATGGCTACACCTTC
TRBJ1-2,.,few,TRBV12-3/TRBV12-4,CASSHSDYGYTF,TGTGCCAGCAGTCACTCAGACTATGGCTACACCTTC
TRBJ1-2,.,medium-sized,TRBV12-3/TRBV12-4,CASSQGFGWHYGYTF,TGTGCCAGCAGTCAGGGTTTCGGCTGGCACTATGGCTACACCTTC
TRBJ1-2,TRBD1,medium-sized,TRBV12-3/TRBV12-4,CASSLTGVTGYTF,TGTGCCAGCAGTTTAACAGGGGTAACTGGCTACACCTTC
TRBJ1-2,.,medium-sized,TRBV12-3/TRBV12-4,CASSPFLSPGSDGYTF,TGTGCCAGCAGTCCCTTCCTTAGCCCAGGGAGTGATGGCTACACCTTC
TRBJ1-2,TRBD1,many,TRBV12-3/TRBV12-4,CASSPGQGTGGYTF,TGTGCCAGCAGTCCAGGACAGGGGACTGGCGGCTACACCTTC
TRBJ1-2,.,medium-sized,TRBV12-3/TRBV12-4,CASSFGTYGYTF,TGTGCCAGCAGTTTCGGGACTTATGGCTACACCTTC
TRBJ1-2,.,medium-sized,TRBV12-3/TRBV12-4,CASSSGLGRGRPNYGYTF,TGTGCCAGCAGTTCGGGGCTGGGCAGGGGTAGGCCTAACTATGGCTACACCTTC
TRBJ1-2,.,large,TRBV12-3/TRBV12-4,CASKPQGYRGYTF,TGTGCCAGCAAGCCGCAGGGTTATCGCGGCTACACCTTC
TRBJ1-2,.,medium-sized,TRBV12-3/TRBV12-4,CASSLAQDYGYTF,TGTGCCAGCAGTTTAGCGCAAGACTATGGCTACACCTTC